These T cell receptor beta chains were read from a single sample in a study of T cell repertoires in cytomegalovirus infection. TCRdb reprocessed the reads via MiXCR and lists one record per CDR3 protein. The top ten clones hold 1.5% to 2% of a sample with under 300,000 distinct CDR3 sequences, roughly an eighth of them seen once. The sequenced material came from PBMCs. These receptors came from a human donor in good health (CMV status not recorded). Some clones in this sample may be carry-over from other donors' samples. CDR3s include the opening cysteine and the closing phenylalanine or tryptophan. A D gene is named only where the DNA matches it firmly. Clone size, where shown, is once, few, many, or a class for clones that have expanded.

V gene: TRBV6-6; CDR3 length: 14; J gene: TRBJ2-5; D gene: -; clone size: few; CDR3 protein: CASSTGDMQETQYF; CDR3 DNA: TGTGCCAGCAGTACCGGGGATATGCAAGAGACCCAGTACTTC
V gene: TRBV28; CDR3 length: 15; J gene: TRBJ1-4; D gene: -; clone size: few; CDR3 protein: CASGYNSGANEKLFF; CDR3 DNA: TGTGCCAGCGGCTACAATTCGGGGGCTAATGAAAAACTGTTTTTT
V gene: TRBV7-2; CDR3 length: 15; J gene: TRBJ2-3; D gene: -; clone size: many; CDR3 protein: CASSPRQARESTQYF; CDR3 DNA: TGTGCCAGCAGCCCGAGACAGGCCCGGGAGAGTACGCAGTATTTT
V gene: TRBV7-2; CDR3 length: 13; J gene: TRBJ2-5; D gene: -; clone size: many; CDR3 protein: CASRLNPQETQYF; CDR3 DNA: TGTGCCAGCAGGCTAAACCCACAAGAGACCCAGTACTTC
V gene: TRBV7-9; CDR3 length: 16; J gene: TRBJ2-1; D gene: TRBD2; clone size: many; CDR3 protein: CASSLETSGRYNEQFF; CDR3 DNA: TGTGCCAGCAGCTTAGAAACTAGCGGGAGGTACAATGAGCAGTTCTTC
V gene: TRBV7-2; CDR3 length: 20; J gene: TRBJ2-7; D gene: TRBD1; clone size: many; CDR3 protein: CASSLEATGRVGRSTYEQYF; CDR3 DNA: TGTGCCAGCAGCTTAGAGGCGACAGGGAGAGTCGGGCGGAGCACCTACGAGCAGTACTTC
V gene: TRBV7-2; CDR3 length: 14; J gene: TRBJ2-2; D gene: -; clone size: -; CDR3 protein: CANSLRGGTGELFF; CDR3 DNA: TGTGCCAACAGTCTCAGGGGGGGCACCGGGGAGCTGTTTTTT
V gene: TRBV9; CDR3 length: 15; J gene: TRBJ1-1; D gene: -; clone size: few; CDR3 protein: CASSPEGGPGGYAFF; CDR3 DNA: TGTGCCAGCAGCCCAGAAGGAGGGCCGGGGGGTTATGCTTTCTTT
V gene: TRBV12-3/TRBV12-4; CDR3 length: 15; J gene: TRBJ2-5; D gene: -; clone size: many; CDR3 protein: CASSRTRGAGETQYF; CDR3 DNA: TGTGCCAGCAGTCGAACCAGGGGGGCCGGAGAGACCCAGTACTTC
V gene: TRBV10-3; CDR3 length: 14; J gene: TRBJ2-7; D gene: -; clone size: many; CDR3 protein: CAISESLRSYEQYF; CDR3 DNA: TGTGCCATCAGTGAGTCTTTGCGCTCCTACGAGCAGTACTTC
V gene: TRBV29-1; CDR3 length: 14; J gene: TRBJ1-1; D gene: -; clone size: -; CDR3 protein: CSVEAAGGHTEAFF; CDR3 DNA: TGCAGCGTTGAAGCCGCGGGGGGACACACTGAAGCTTTCTTT
V gene: TRBV7-2; CDR3 length: 14; J gene: TRBJ1-3; D gene: -; clone size: many; CDR3 protein: CASSLDGSGNTIYF; CDR3 DNA: TGTGCCAGCAGCTTAGACGGTTCTGGAAACACCATATATTTT
V gene: TRBV6-2/TRBV6-3; CDR3 length: 14; J gene: TRBJ1-5; D gene: -; clone size: many; CDR3 protein: CASREGGSNQPQHF; CDR3 DNA: TGTGCCAGCAGGGAGGGGGGGAGCAATCAGCCCCAGCATTTT
V gene: TRBV28; CDR3 length: 14; J gene: TRBJ2-5; D gene: -; clone size: many; CDR3 protein: CASAGGGRLETQYF; CDR3 DNA: TGTGCCAGCGCCGGGGGAGGCCGACTGGAGACCCAGTACTTC
V gene: TRBV7-8; CDR3 length: 14; J gene: TRBJ1-1; D gene: -; clone size: many; CDR3 protein: CASSLLSGVYEAFF; CDR3 DNA: TGTGCCAGCAGCTTATTGTCAGGGGTTTACGAAGCTTTCTTT
V gene: TRBV12-3/TRBV12-4; CDR3 length: 13; J gene: TRBJ1-5; D gene: -; clone size: -; CDR3 protein: CASSPLRDQPQHF; CDR3 DNA: TGTGCCAGCAGTCCCCTGCGGGATCAGCCCCAGCATTTT
V gene: TRBV19; CDR3 length: 16; J gene: TRBJ1-2; D gene: TRBD1; clone size: few; CDR3 protein: CASSTRTGYKNYGYTF; CDR3 DNA: TGTGCCAGTAGTACCCGGACAGGCTACAAGAACTATGGCTACACCTTC
V gene: TRBV4-3; CDR3 length: 16; J gene: TRBJ1-1; D gene: -; clone size: few; CDR3 protein: CASSQDLGLGSTEAFF; CDR3 DNA: TGCGCCAGCAGCCAAGATCTGGGTCTAGGGAGCACTGAAGCTTTCTTT
V gene: TRBV5-1; CDR3 length: 14; J gene: TRBJ1-5; D gene: -; clone size: -; CDR3 protein: CASSLDSPRGPQHF; CDR3 DNA: TGCGCCAGCAGCTTGGATTCCCCCCGGGGACCCCAGCATTTT
V gene: TRBV4-2; CDR3 length: 11; J gene: TRBJ2-7; D gene: -; clone size: -; CDR3 protein: CASSQDHYQYF; CDR3 DNA: TGTGCCAGCAGCCAAGACCACTACCAGTACTTC
V gene: TRBV6-5; CDR3 length: 14; J gene: TRBJ2-7; D gene: -; clone size: -; CDR3 protein: CASRFGREPYEQYF; CDR3 DNA: TGTGCCAGCAGATTTGGACGGGAACCCTACGAGCAGTACTTC
V gene: TRBV6-6; CDR3 length: 16; J gene: TRBJ2-1; D gene: TRBD1; clone size: many; CDR3 protein: CASSYLTGTGEGEQFF; CDR3 DNA: TGTGCCAGCAGTTATCTGACAGGGACGGGCGAGGGTGAGCAGTTCTTC
V gene: TRBV7-2; CDR3 length: 13; J gene: TRBJ2-5; D gene: TRBD1; clone size: many; CDR3 protein: CASSRDRDETQYF; CDR3 DNA: TGTGCCAGCAGCCGGGACAGGGACGAGACCCAGTACTTC
V gene: TRBV3-1; CDR3 length: 16; J gene: TRBJ1-2; D gene: -; clone size: -; CDR3 protein: CASSPLGGIANYGYTF; CDR3 DNA: TGTGCCAGCAGCCCACTAGGGGGGATAGCTAACTATGGCTACACCTTC
V gene: TRBV7-2; CDR3 length: 14; J gene: TRBJ1-2; D gene: TRBD1; clone size: many; CDR3 protein: CASSSGQAESGYTF; CDR3 DNA: TGTGCCAGCAGCTCGGGACAGGCGGAGAGTGGCTACACCTTC
V gene: TRBV19; CDR3 length: 15; J gene: TRBJ1-4; D gene: TRBD1; clone size: many; CDR3 protein: CASRTRGRNNEKLFF; CDR3 DNA: TGTGCCAGTAGGACCAGGGGGCGGAACAATGAAAAACTGTTTTTT
V gene: TRBV7-3; CDR3 length: 16; J gene: TRBJ2-5; D gene: TRBD2; clone size: many; CDR3 protein: CASSVSGGAGKETQYF; CDR3 DNA: TGTGCCAGCAGCGTTAGCGGGGGGGCCGGCAAGGAGACCCAGTACTTC
V gene: TRBV2; CDR3 length: 17; J gene: TRBJ1-3; D gene: -; clone size: -; CDR3 protein: CASSLGPLGGSGNTIYF; CDR3 DNA: TGTGCCAGCAGTCTAGGGCCCTTGGGGGGCTCTGGAAACACCATATATTTT
V gene: TRBV27; CDR3 length: 16; J gene: TRBJ2-5; D gene: TRBD1; clone size: many; CDR3 protein: CASSLVQGAGQETQYF; CDR3 DNA: TGTGCCAGCAGTTTAGTCCAGGGGGCAGGTCAAGAGACCCAGTACTTC
V gene: TRBV7-2; CDR3 length: 13; J gene: TRBJ1-2; D gene: -; clone size: many; CDR3 protein: CASSPTGNYGYTF; CDR3 DNA: TGTGCCAGCAGTCCGACAGGAAACTATGGCTACACCTTC
V gene: TRBV9; CDR3 length: 16; J gene: TRBJ1-1; D gene: -; clone size: -; CDR3 protein: CASSGQGGTLLTEAFF; CDR3 DNA: TGTGCCAGCAGCGGCCAGGGCGGCACTTTGTTGACTGAAGCTTTCTTT
V gene: TRBV7-2; CDR3 length: 14; J gene: TRBJ1-5; D gene: -; clone size: many; CDR3 protein: CASSTRQLNQPQHF; CDR3 DNA: TGTGCCAGCAGCACCCGACAGCTCAATCAGCCCCAGCATTTT
V gene: TRBV5-4; CDR3 length: 15; J gene: TRBJ1-2; D gene: -; clone size: few; CDR3 protein: CASSLAAGPRRGYTF; CDR3 DNA: TGTGCCAGCAGCTTGGCGGCTGGACCCAGGAGGGGCTACACCTTC
V gene: TRBV7-2; CDR3 length: 13; J gene: TRBJ2-7; D gene: -; clone size: many; CDR3 protein: CASSLGVSGNSYF; CDR3 DNA: TGTGCCAGCAGCTTAGGGGTATCGGGGAATAGCTACTTC
V gene: TRBV7-2; CDR3 length: 13; J gene: TRBJ2-7; D gene: -; clone size: many; CDR3 protein: CASSPRLDRQKYF; CDR3 DNA: TGTGCCAGCAGCCCCCGTCTAGACCGACAAAAGTACTTC
V gene: TRBV5-1; CDR3 length: 16; J gene: TRBJ2-3; D gene: -; clone size: few; CDR3 protein: CASSPSGLAGRDTQYF; CDR3 DNA: TGCGCCAGCAGCCCTTCAGGGCTAGCCGGGCGAGATACGCAGTATTTT
V gene: TRBV7-8; CDR3 length: 14; J gene: TRBJ2-1; D gene: TRBD2; clone size: many; CDR3 protein: CASSRTSGVNEQFF; CDR3 DNA: TGTGCCAGCAGCCGGACTAGCGGGGTCAATGAGCAGTTCTTC
V gene: TRBV6-6; CDR3 length: 15; J gene: TRBJ1-2; D gene: TRBD1; clone size: -; CDR3 protein: CASSYSGTDLRGYTF; CDR3 DNA: TGTGCCAGCAGTTACAGTGGGACAGATCTCCGAGGCTACACCTTC
V gene: TRBV19; CDR3 length: 16; J gene: TRBJ1-1; D gene: TRBD1; clone size: -; CDR3 protein: CASMGLPGTGTSEAFF; CDR3 DNA: TGTGCCAGTATGGGGCTACCGGGGACAGGGACGTCTGAAGCTTTCTTT
V gene: TRBV7-6; CDR3 length: 14; J gene: TRBJ1-1; D gene: TRBD1; clone size: many; CDR3 protein: CASSTRGFGTEAFF; CDR3 DNA: TGTGCCAGCAGCACCAGGGGGTTTGGTACTGAAGCTTTCTTT
V gene: TRBV7-2; CDR3 length: 15; J gene: TRBJ2-1; D gene: -; clone size: many; CDR3 protein: CASSLQKSSYNEQFF; CDR3 DNA: TGTGCCAGCAGCTTACAGAAGAGCTCCTACAATGAGCAGTTCTTC
V gene: TRBV7-8; CDR3 length: 15; J gene: TRBJ2-5; D gene: TRBD2; clone size: many; CDR3 protein: CASSIAGLAVETQYF; CDR3 DNA: TGTGCCAGCAGCATTGCCGGACTAGCGGTTGAGACCCAGTACTTC
V gene: TRBV29-1; CDR3 length: 14; J gene: TRBJ1-2; D gene: TRBD1; clone size: many; CDR3 protein: CSVEGTGRKDGYTF; CDR3 DNA: TGCAGCGTTGAAGGGACAGGGAGGAAGGATGGCTACACCTTC
V gene: TRBV7-2; CDR3 length: 15; J gene: TRBJ1-1; D gene: TRBD1; clone size: many; CDR3 protein: CASSSDRARNTEAFF; CDR3 DNA: TGTGCCAGCAGTTCCGACAGGGCAAGGAACACTGAAGCTTTCTTT
V gene: TRBV7-2; CDR3 length: 15; J gene: TRBJ1-5; D gene: -; clone size: many; CDR3 protein: CASSLIRSSNQPQHF; CDR3 DNA: TGTGCCAGCAGCTTAATCAGGAGTAGCAATCAGCCCCAGCATTTT
V gene: TRBV6-4; CDR3 length: 13; J gene: TRBJ2-2; D gene: TRBD1; clone size: few; CDR3 protein: CASRGQGTGELFF; CDR3 DNA: TGTGCCAGCAGGGGACAGGGAACGGGGGAGCTGTTTTTT
V gene: TRBV5-1; CDR3 length: 12; J gene: TRBJ2-7; D gene: -; clone size: -; CDR3 protein: CASSTDTGEQYF; CDR3 DNA: TGCGCCAGCAGCACGGACACGGGAGAGCAGTACTTC
V gene: TRBV11-3; CDR3 length: 16; J gene: TRBJ2-3; D gene: -; clone size: few; CDR3 protein: CASSLARDRTPDTQYF; CDR3 DNA: TGTGCCAGCAGCTTAGCCAGAGACCGAACTCCGGATACGCAGTATTTT
V gene: TRBV29-1; CDR3 length: 13; J gene: TRBJ2-7; D gene: TRBD1; clone size: -; CDR3 protein: CSALGGALNEQYF; CDR3 DNA: TGCAGCGCCCTAGGGGGCGCATTGAACGAGCAGTACTTC
V gene: TRBV6-6; CDR3 length: 17; J gene: TRBJ2-3; D gene: -; clone size: many; CDR3 protein: CASSYRSGGRSTDTQYF; CDR3 DNA: TGTGCCAGCAGTTACCGGTCGGGGGGCCGCAGCACAGATACGCAGTATTTT
V gene: TRBV28; CDR3 length: 15; J gene: TRBJ1-6; D gene: -; clone size: many; CDR3 protein: CASSPTGAQSPLLHF; CDR3 DNA: TGTGCCAGCAGTCCCACCGGGGCGCAATCACCGCTTCTCCACTTT
V gene: TRBV10-2; CDR3 length: 17; J gene: TRBJ2-5; D gene: -; clone size: -; CDR3 protein: CASSDPGATSPRETQYF; CDR3 DNA: TGCGCCAGCAGTGACCCGGGGGCGACGTCCCCGAGAGAGACCCAGTACTTC
V gene: TRBV19; CDR3 length: 15; J gene: TRBJ2-2; D gene: TRBD2; clone size: many; CDR3 protein: CASSRRAGVTGELFF; CDR3 DNA: TGTGCCAGTAGTAGAAGAGCGGGAGTTACCGGGGAGCTGTTTTTT
V gene: TRBV6-2/TRBV6-3; CDR3 length: 14; J gene: TRBJ1-2; D gene: -; clone size: -; CDR3 protein: CASSYSEITDGYTF; CDR3 DNA: TGTGCCAGCAGTTACTCCGAGATAACGGATGGCTACACCTTC
V gene: TRBV20-1; CDR3 length: 15; J gene: TRBJ2-3; D gene: TRBD2; clone size: -; CDR3 protein: CSASTSGGAVDTQYF; CDR3 DNA: TGCAGTGCTAGCACTAGCGGGGGGGCAGTAGATACGCAGTATTTT
V gene: TRBV4-1; CDR3 length: 16; J gene: TRBJ2-1; D gene: -; clone size: -; CDR3 protein: CASSQDTPSIYNEQFF; CDR3 DNA: TGCGCCAGCAGCCAAGATACTCCTTCCATATACAATGAGCAGTTCTTC
V gene: TRBV29-1; CDR3 length: 13; J gene: TRBJ1-3; D gene: -; clone size: many; CDR3 protein: CSVGSVAGNTIYF; CDR3 DNA: TGCAGCGTTGGTTCGGTAGCTGGAAACACCATATATTTT
V gene: TRBV4-3; CDR3 length: 13; J gene: TRBJ2-7; D gene: -; clone size: few; CDR3 protein: CASSQDLSYEQYF; CDR3 DNA: TGCGCCAGCAGCCAAGATCTGAGCTACGAGCAGTACTTC
V gene: TRBV20-1; CDR3 length: 14; J gene: TRBJ2-3; D gene: -; clone size: many; CDR3 protein: CSAPRRGSTDTQYF; CDR3 DNA: TGCAGTGCGCCGAGGCGGGGCAGCACAGATACGCAGTATTTT